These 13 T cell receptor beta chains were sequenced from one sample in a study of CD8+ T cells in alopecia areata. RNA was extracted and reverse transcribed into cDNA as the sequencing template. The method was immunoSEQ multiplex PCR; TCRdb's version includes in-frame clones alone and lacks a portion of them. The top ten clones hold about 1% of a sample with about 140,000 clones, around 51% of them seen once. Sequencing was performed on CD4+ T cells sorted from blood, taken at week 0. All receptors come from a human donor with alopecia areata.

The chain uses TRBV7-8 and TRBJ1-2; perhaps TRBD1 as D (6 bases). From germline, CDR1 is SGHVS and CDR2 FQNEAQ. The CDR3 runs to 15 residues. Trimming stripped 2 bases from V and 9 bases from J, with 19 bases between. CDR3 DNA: TGTGCCAGCAGCTTACAACTAGTTGGGGGCGGGAGCTACACCTTC. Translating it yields CASSLQLVGGGSYTF.

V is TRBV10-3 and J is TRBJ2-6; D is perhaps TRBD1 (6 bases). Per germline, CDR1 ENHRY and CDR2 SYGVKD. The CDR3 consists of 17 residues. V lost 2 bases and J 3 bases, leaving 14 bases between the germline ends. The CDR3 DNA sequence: TGTGCCATCAGTGAGACAAAACAGGGTGGTGGGGCCAACGTCCTGACTTTC. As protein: CAISETKQGGGANVLTF.

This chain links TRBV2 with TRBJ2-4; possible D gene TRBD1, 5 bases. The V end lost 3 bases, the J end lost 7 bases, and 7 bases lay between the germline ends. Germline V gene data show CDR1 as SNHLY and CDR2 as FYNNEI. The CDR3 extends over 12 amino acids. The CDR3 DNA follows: TGTGCCAGCAGTGAGGACAACAACATTCAGTACTTC. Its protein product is CASSEDNNIQYF.

CDR3 region: CASSQDGDSNQPQHF. The CDR3 nucleotides read TGCGCCAGCAGCCAGGACGGTGATAGCAATCAGCCCCAGCATTTT. The rearrangement uses TRBV5-1 and TRBJ1-5; D is unresolved. The CDR3 is 15 residues long. V was shortened by 4 bases and J by 0 bases, with 11 bases between the two germline ends. Germline CDR1 is SGHRS and CDR2 is YFSETQ.

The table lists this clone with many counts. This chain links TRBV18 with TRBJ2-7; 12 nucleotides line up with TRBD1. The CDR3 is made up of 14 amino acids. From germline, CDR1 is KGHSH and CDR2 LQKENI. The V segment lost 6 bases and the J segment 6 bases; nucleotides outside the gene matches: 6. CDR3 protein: CASSLGQGATEQYF. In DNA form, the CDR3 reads TGTGCCAGCTCGCTGGGACAGGGGGCTACCGAGCAGTACTTC. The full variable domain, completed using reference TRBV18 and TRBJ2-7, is NAGVMQNPRHLVRRRGQEARLRCSPMKGHSHVYWYRQLPEEGLKFMVYLQKENIIDESGMPKERFSAEFPKEGPSILRIQQVVRGDSAAYFCASSLGQGATEQYFGPGTRLTVT.

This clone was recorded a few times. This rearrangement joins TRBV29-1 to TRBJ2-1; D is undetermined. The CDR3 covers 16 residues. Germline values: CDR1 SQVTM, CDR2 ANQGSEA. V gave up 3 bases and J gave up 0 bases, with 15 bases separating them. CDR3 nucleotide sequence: TGCAGCGTTGAGCCCTGGCTACCCAGCTCCTACAATGAGCAGTTCTTC. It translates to CSVEPWLPSSYNEQFF.

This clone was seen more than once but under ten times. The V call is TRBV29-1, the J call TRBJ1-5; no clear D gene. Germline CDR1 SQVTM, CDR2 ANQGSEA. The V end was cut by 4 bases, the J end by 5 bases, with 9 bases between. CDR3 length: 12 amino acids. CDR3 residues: CSVGGGDQPQHF. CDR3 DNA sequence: TGCAGCGTTGGAGGTGGAGATCAGCCCCAGCATTTT.

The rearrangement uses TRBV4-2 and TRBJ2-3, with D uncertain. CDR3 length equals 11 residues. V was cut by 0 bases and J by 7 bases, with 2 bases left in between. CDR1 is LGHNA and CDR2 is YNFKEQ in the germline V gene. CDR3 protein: CASSQENTQYF. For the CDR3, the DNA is TGTGCCAGCAGCCAAGAAAATACGCAGTATTTT.

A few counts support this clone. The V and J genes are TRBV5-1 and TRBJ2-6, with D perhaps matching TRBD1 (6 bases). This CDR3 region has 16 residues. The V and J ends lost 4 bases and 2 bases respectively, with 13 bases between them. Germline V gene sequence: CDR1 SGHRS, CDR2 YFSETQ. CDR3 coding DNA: TGCGCCAGCAGCGGGGCCAGGGACACTGGGGCCAACGTCCTGACTTTC. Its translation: CASSGARDTGANVLTF.

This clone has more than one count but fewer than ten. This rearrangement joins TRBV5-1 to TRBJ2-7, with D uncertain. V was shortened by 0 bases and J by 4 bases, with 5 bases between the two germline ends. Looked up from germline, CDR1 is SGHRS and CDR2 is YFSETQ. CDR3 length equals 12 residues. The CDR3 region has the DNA TGCGCCAGCAGCTTGGTAGAATACGAGCAGTACTTC. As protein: CASSLVEYEQYF.

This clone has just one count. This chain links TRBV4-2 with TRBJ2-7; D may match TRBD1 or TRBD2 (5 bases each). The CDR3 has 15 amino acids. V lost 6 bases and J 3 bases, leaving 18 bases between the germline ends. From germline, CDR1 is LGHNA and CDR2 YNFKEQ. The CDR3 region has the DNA TGTGCCAGCAGGTTGGCCGGGACCGGGGTCTACGAGCAGTACTTC. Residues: CASRLAGTGVYEQYF.

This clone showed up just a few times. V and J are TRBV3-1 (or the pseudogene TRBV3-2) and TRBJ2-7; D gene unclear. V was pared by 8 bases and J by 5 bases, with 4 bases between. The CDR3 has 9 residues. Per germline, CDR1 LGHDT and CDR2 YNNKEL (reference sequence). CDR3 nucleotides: TGTGCCAGCTTCAACGAGCAGTACTTC. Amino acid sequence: CASFNEQYF.

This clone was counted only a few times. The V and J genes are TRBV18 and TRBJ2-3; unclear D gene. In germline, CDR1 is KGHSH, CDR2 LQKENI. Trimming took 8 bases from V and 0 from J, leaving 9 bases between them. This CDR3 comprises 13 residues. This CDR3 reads CASHISSTDTQYF. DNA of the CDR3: TGTGCCAGCCACATTTCTAGCACAGATACGCAGTATTTT.